One sample yielded the 27 T cell receptor beta chains listed below, sequenced in a study of blood T cell repertoires in COVID-19 (dated by TCRdb to 2019 to 2021). Libraries came from the immunoSEQ multiplex PCR assay. The table comes from immuneACCESS by way of TCRdb, which keeps in-frame sequences with V and J called. Part of the clones is missing from these tables; in studies checked, under half for an unresolved V gene and the rest for unknown reasons. For this sample the table gives hundreds of thousands of clones, of which 80% to 90% were detected only once. Of the sample, 5.7% falls within the top ten clones. Sequencing used peripheral blood. The receptors originated from a man at least 80 years old with acute or convalescent COVID-19.

The rearrangement links TRBV15 to TRBJ2-7, with D tentatively TRBD2 (6 bases). The V end lost 0 bases, the J end lost 3 bases, and 12 bases lay between the germline ends. The germline CDR1 and CDR2 sequences are LNHNV and YYDKDF (reference sequence). The CDR3 spans 15 residues. CDR3 sequence reads: CATSRDRREIYEQYF. The DNA for the CDR3 is TGTGCCACCAGCAGAGATAGGAGGGAAATCTACGAGCAGTACTTC.

This sequence joins TRBV5-1 and TRBJ2-7; D gene unclear. Germline V gene data show CDR1 as SGHRS and CDR2 as YFSETQ. The V and J ends lost 0 bases and 3 bases respectively, with 7 bases between them. The CDR3 is 13 amino acids. CDR3 DNA: TGCGCCAGCAGCTTGGCAAGAGACTACGAGCAGTACTTC. Translation: CASSLARDYEQYF.

In this sample, this clone turned up a few times. The rearrangement joins TRBV7-3 to TRBJ2-6; D remains ambiguous. Trimming took 1 base from V and 0 from J, leaving 13 bases between them. Germline CDR1 SGHTA, CDR2 FQGTGA. This CDR3 has 18 residues. This CDR3 is CASSLSGLQSSGANVLTF. CDR3 nucleotides: TGTGCCAGCAGCTTAAGCGGCCTGCAAAGCTCTGGGGCCAACGTCCTGACTTTC.

V and J are TRBV28 and TRBJ2-1, with D uncertain. The V end lost 5 bases, the J end lost 4 bases, and 9 bases lay between the germline ends. The CDR3 length is 13 residues. In germline, CDR1 is MDHEN, CDR2 SYDVKM. The CDR3 loop reads CASSADSYNEQFF. Here the CDR3 DNA reads TGTGCCAGCAGTGCTGACTCTTACAATGAGCAGTTCTTC.

CDR3 protein: CATSDLTAGRQFF. DNA of the CDR3: TGTGCCACCAGTGATTTGACGGCGGGACGGCAGTTCTTC. The V call is TRBV24-1, the J call TRBJ2-1; D might be TRBD2 (6 bases). The CDR3 consists of 13 residues. Germline V lookup: CDR1 KGHDR, CDR2 SFDVKD. Trimming removed 0 bases at V and 12 bases at J, with 11 bases between.

V gene TRBV29-1 combines with J gene TRBJ2-7; D is possibly TRBD1 (6 bases). Trimming removed 4 bases from V and 2 bases from J, with 15 bases in between. The CDR3 is made up of 14 amino acids. Germline lookup yields CDR1 SQVTM and CDR2 ANQGSEA. DNA for the CDR3: TGCAGCGTTGGTCAGGACAGTACTACCTACGAGCAGTACTTC. This encodes CSVGQDSTTYEQYF.

The J gene is TRBJ2-3, the V gene TRBV5-1, with 10 bases identical to TRBD2. J was trimmed by 4 bases and V by 0 bases; bases with no gene match: 5. From germline, CDR1 is SGHRS and CDR2 YFSETQ. The CDR3 covers 16 residues. CDR3 DNA sequence: TGCGCCAGCAGCTTGGTTAGCGGGGGGCCGTCAGATACGCAGTATTTT. This encodes CASSLVSGGPSDTQYF. Supplemented by reference TRBV5-1 and TRBJ2-3, the full variable domain reads KAGVTQTPRYLIKTRGQQVTLSCSPISGHRSVSWYQQTPGQGLQFLFEYFSETQRNKGNFPGRFSGRQFSNSRSEMNVSTLELGDSALYLCASSLVSGGPSDTQYFGPGTRLTVL.

The gene calls are TRBV7-9 and TRBJ2-7; D gene unclear. CDR3 length: 15 amino acids. Trimming shortened V by 2 bases and J by 2 bases, and 13 bases separated the two germline ends. Per germline, CDR1 SEHNR and CDR2 FQNEAQ (reference sequence). In nucleotides, the CDR3 is TGTGCCAGCAGCTTATATGGGCGTTACCCCTACGAGCAGTACTTC. Translated, it gives CASSLYGRYPYEQYF.

The chain recombines TRBV7-8 with TRBJ2-7; the D is unclear. The V end was cut by 1 base, the J end by 0 bases, with 10 bases between. From germline, CDR1 is SGHVS and CDR2 FQNEAQ. This CDR3 comprises 15 residues. The CDR3 reads CASSLDPGLSYEQYF. CDR3 nucleotide sequence: TGTGCCAGCAGCTTAGACCCAGGCCTCTCCTACGAGCAGTACTTC. Full variable domain (remainder filled in from reference TRBV7-8 and TRBJ2-7): GAGVSQSPRYKVAKRGQDVALRCDPISGHVSLFWYQQALGQGPEFLTYFQNEAQLDKSGLPSDRFFAERPEGSVSTLKIQRTQQEDSAVYLCASSLDPGLSYEQYFGPGTRLTVT.

The chain couples TRBV5-4 to TRBJ2-7, with TRBD2 matching over 11 bases. With V trimmed by 2 bases and J by 7 bases, 11 bases remained unmatched. CDR3 length equals 16 residues. CDR1 is SGHNT, CDR2 YYREEE, per germline (reference sequence). The CDR3 bases are TGTGCCAGCAGCTTTGAGGGGGCTAGCGGGAGGTGGGAGCAGTACTTC. Its protein product is CASSFEGASGRWEQYF.

This chain connects TRBV28 to TRBJ1-3; possible D gene TRBD1, 6 bases. Germline V gene sequence: CDR1 MDHEN, CDR2 SYDVKM. There are 17 residues in the CDR3. Trimming took off 7 bases at V and 0 bases at J, with 19 bases between the two ends. The CDR3 nucleotides read TGTGCCAGCAACCACCGGGGGGGGCCTGTCTCTGGAAACACCATATATTTT. Protein sequence: CASNHRGGPVSGNTIYF.

The V gene is TRBV4-1, the J gene TRBJ1-6, with 7 bases fitting TRBD1. Germline values: CDR1 MGHRA, CDR2 YSYEKL. V shed 2 bases, J shed 7 bases, and the junction held 5 bases outside the gene matches. This CDR3 is 15 amino acids long. CDR3 in DNA: TGCGCCAGCAGCCAACCGACAGGGCCAAATTCACCCCTCCACTTT. Its protein is CASSQPTGPNSPLHF.

The gene calls are TRBV30 and TRBJ1-6; D is perhaps TRBD1 (6 bases). Looked up from germline, CDR1 is GTSNPN and CDR2 is SVGIG (reference sequence). Trimming cost V 1 base and J 0 bases, with 13 bases left between them. The CDR3 spans 17 residues. CDR3 nucleotides: TGTGCCTGGAGTGAACAGGGTAGGGGCTCCTATAATTCACCCCTCCACTTT. It translates to CAWSEQGRGSYNSPLHF.

The chain employs TRBV18 and TRBJ2-6, with 8 bases matching TRBD1. V dropped 3 bases and J dropped 2; count of bases not matched to a gene: 9. Germline V gene lookup returns CDR1 KGHSH and CDR2 LQKENI. The CDR3 covers 18 residues. The CDR3 region has the DNA TGTGCCAGCTCACCTCTACAGGGGGGAATAGCTGGGGCCAACGTCCTGACTTTC. This codes for CASSPLQGGIAGANVLTF.

The rearrangement uses TRBV18 and TRBJ2-1; 7 positions match TRBD1. The CDR3 has 13 amino acids. Germline CDR1 reads KGHSH; CDR2 reads LQKENI. The trim removed 3 bases at V and 5 bases at J, leaving 1 base unmatched. The DNA for the CDR3 is TGTGCCAGCTCACCGGGGACAGACAATGAGCAGTTCTTC. Residues: CASSPGTDNEQFF.

This clone has a handful of counts. The rearrangement links TRBV7-3 to TRBJ2-1; a weak D match, TRBD2 (6 bases). The CDR3 covers 14 residues. Germline CDR1 is SGHTA and CDR2 is FQGTGA. With 2 bases removed from V and 7 bases from J, the gap between germline ends came to 12 bases. In DNA, the CDR3 is TGTGCCAGCAGCTTAGAGGGCGCGGGAAATGAGCAGTTCTTC. It translates to CASSLEGAGNEQFF.

The rearrangement links TRBV7-8 to TRBJ2-6; 8 nucleotides align to TRBD2. The trim removed 5 bases at V and 2 bases at J, leaving 8 bases unmatched. Germline-derived CDR1 and CDR2 are SGHVS and FQNEAQ. The CDR3 spans 17 residues. The CDR3 here is CASSPGRGVPGANVLTF. In DNA, the CDR3 is TGTGCCAGCAGCCCCGGGAGGGGGGTACCTGGGGCCAACGTCCTGACTTTC.

The chain recombines TRBV30 with TRBJ2-5; no firm D call. The ends were cut back, 4 bases at V and 4 bases at J, with 10 bases in the middle. Germline-derived CDR1 and CDR2 are GTSNPN and SVGIG (reference sequence). This CDR3 has 12 residues. Here the CDR3 reads CAWTRGAETQYF. The CDR3 DNA follows: TGTGCCTGGACGCGTGGAGCAGAGACCCAGTACTTC.

This clone came up many times. The V gene is TRBV6-5, the J gene TRBJ2-3; D gene ambiguous. The ends were cut back, 5 bases at V and 3 bases at J, with 3 bases in the middle. The germline V gene encodes CDR1 MNHEY and CDR2 SVGAGI. The CDR3 extends over 11 amino acids. CDR3 residues: CASSTTDTQYF. The DNA for the CDR3 is TGTGCCAGCAGTACTACAGATACGCAGTATTTT.

This clone was counted a single time. V and J are TRBV27 and TRBJ2-5, with TRBD2 identical over 8 bases. The germline CDR1 and CDR2 sequences are MNHEY and SMNVEV (reference sequence). The length of the CDR3 is 15 residues. V lost 3 bases to trimming and J lost 2 bases; unmatched junction nucleotides: 5. In nucleotides, the CDR3 is TGTGCCAGCAGTTTCGGGACTAGGGCTCAAGAGACCCAGTACTTC. Protein sequence: CASSFGTRAQETQYF.

This clone occurred many times. The V call is TRBV11-2, the J call TRBJ2-7; TRBD1 might be the D (5 bases). CDR1 is SGHAT and CDR2 is FQNNGV in the germline V gene. Trimming cost V 3 bases and J 5 bases, with 14 bases left between them. The CDR3 contains 14 residues. The CDR3 loop reads CASSFRTSLDEQYF. The DNA for the CDR3 is TGTGCCAGCAGCTTCAGGACATCTCTGGACGAGCAGTACTTC.

The chain employs TRBV19 and TRBJ1-5; D unclear. V lost 5 bases and J 8 bases, leaving 19 bases between the germline ends. The CDR3 spans 15 residues. Germline V gene sequence: CDR1 LNHDA, CDR2 SQIVND (reference sequence). DNA of the CDR3: TGTGCCAGTAGTTTGGGCCCCCCGTTCGTCGAGCCCCAGCATTTT. Translation: CASSLGPPFVEPQHF.

This clone was counted a single time. The chain combines TRBV5-4 with TRBJ2-7, with 10 bases identical to TRBD1. From germline, CDR1 is SGHNT and CDR2 YYREEE (reference sequence). After removal of 4 bases from V and 5 bases from J, the junction contained 6 bases not matched to a gene. This CDR3 region has 14 residues. This chain's CDR3 is CASSQTGGFDEQYF. CDR3 DNA sequence: TGTGCCAGCAGCCAGACAGGGGGCTTCGACGAGCAGTACTTC.

The chain recombines TRBV9 with TRBJ2-3; maybe TRBD2 (7 bases). Trimming took 0 bases from V and 4 from J, leaving 15 bases between them. Germline CDR1 reads SGDLS; CDR2 reads YYNGEE. The CDR3 contains 16 residues. The CDR3 loop is CASSVAGGGGSDTQYF. CDR3 in DNA: TGTGCCAGCAGCGTAGCCGGCGGCGGGGGCTCAGATACGCAGTATTTT.

The CDR3 is CASSLLGTGLSSGANVLTF. Written as DNA, the CDR3 is TGTGCCAGCAGCTTGCTCGGGACAGGGTTGAGCTCTGGGGCCAACGTCCTGACTTTC. The rearrangement joins TRBV5-5 to TRBJ2-6; 9 bases align to TRBD1. Unmatched junction bases numbered 8, after V lost 1 base and J lost 0 bases. The CDR3 runs 19 residues. Per the germline V gene, CDR1 is SGHKS and CDR2 is YYEKEE (reference sequence). The full variable domain, completed using reference TRBV5-5 and TRBJ2-6, is DAGVTQSPTHLIKTRGQQVTLRCSPISGHKSVSWYQQVLGQGPQFIFQYYEKEERGRGNFPDRFSARQFPNYSSELNVNALLLGDSALYLCASSLLGTGLSSGANVLTFGAGSRLTVL.

The V call is TRBV5-1, the J call TRBJ2-3; 12 bases align to TRBD2. Unmatched junction bases numbered 5, after V lost 0 bases and J lost 0 bases. CDR3 size: 18 residues. Germline V lookup: CDR1 SGHRS, CDR2 YFSETQ. CDR3 in amino acids: CASSLGLAGGTSTDTQYF. The CDR3 region has the DNA TGCGCCAGCAGCTTGGGCCTAGCGGGAGGGACTAGCACAGATACGCAGTATTTT.

The count of this clone is one. The chain employs TRBV7-9 and TRBJ1-1, with 7 bases fitting TRBD1. In germline, CDR1 is SEHNR, CDR2 FQNEAQ (reference sequence). The V segment lost 4 bases and the J segment 1 base; nucleotides outside the gene matches: 3. There are 14 residues in the CDR3. This CDR3 is CASSWQGENTEAFF. As DNA, the CDR3 is TGTGCCAGCAGCTGGCAGGGGGAGAACACTGAAGCTTTCTTT.